Following are 9 T cell receptor beta chains from one sample sequenced in a study of beta chain features in type 1 diabetes. The isolated RNA, all of it, was reverse transcribed, so expressed TCRB transcripts were what got sequenced. TCRdb keeps only in-frame clones here, not all; method: immunoSEQ multiplex PCR. Of some 700,000 clones in the sample, about an eighth were seen once. The antigens of these receptors remain unknown. Findings and limits, study-wide: Type 1 diabetes patients had moderately but significantly shorter TCRB CDR3s in all four CD4+ subsets.

Specimen: naive CD4+ T cells from blood. These receptors were obtained from a man aged 18-30 years with type 1 diabetes.

In this sample, this clone turned up a few times. This chain connects TRBV10-3 to TRBJ2-3; 7 positions match TRBD2. V dropped 7 bases and J dropped 6; count of bases not matched to a gene: 10. CDR1 and CDR2 from the germline V gene are ENHRY and SYGVKD. This CDR3 contains 14 residues. The CDR3 DNA reads as TGTGCCATCAAACCGGGAGGAAATGTGGATACGCAGTATTTT. The encoded protein is CAIKPGGNVDTQYF.

The J gene is TRBJ1-4, the V gene TRBV1; the table's TRBD1 call for D was not verified on the DNA. TRBV1 is reported as a pseudogene. The CDR3 length is 16 residues. DNA for the CDR3: TGCACCAGCAGCCCTCGCTGGGCGTCGTCTAATGAAAAACTGTTTTTT. It codes for CTSSPRWASSNEKLFF.

The sample holds a few counts of this clone. The chain combines TRBV18 with TRBJ1-1; D ambiguous. Germline V gene sequence: CDR1 KGHSH, CDR2 LQKENI. The V end lost 0 bases, the J end lost 1 base, and 6 bases lay between the germline ends. CDR3 size: 14 residues. CDR3 region: CASSPPSGNTEAFF. DNA for the CDR3: TGTGCCAGCTCACCACCGTCCGGGAACACTGAAGCTTTCTTT.

The gene calls are TRBV6-5 and TRBJ1-4; 11 bases are a match to TRBD1. Germline V lookup: CDR1 MNHEY, CDR2 SVGAGI. With 3 bases clipped from V and 7 bases from J, the junction kept 4 bases outside the gene matches. This CDR3 comprises 15 residues. CDR3 amino acids: CASSYLDRGLEKLFF. The CDR3 DNA sequence: TGTGCCAGCAGTTATCTGGACAGGGGGCTTGAAAAACTGTTTTTT.

A few counts support this clone. The chain uses TRBV18 and TRBJ1-4; the D is unclear. Trimming stripped 5 bases from V and 4 bases from J, with 5 bases between. CDR3 length equals 12 residues. Germline CDR1 is KGHSH and CDR2 is LQKENI. The CDR3 nucleotides read TGTGCCAGCTCAAAGCTTAATGAAAAACTGTTTTTT. Residues: CASSKLNEKLFF.

This sequence joins TRBV10-3 and TRBJ2-5, with 14 bases lining up with TRBD2. This CDR3 has 16 amino acids. Looked up from germline, CDR1 is ENHRY and CDR2 is SYGVKD. With 2 bases clipped from V and 4 bases from J, the junction kept 3 bases outside the gene matches. The CDR3 coding sequence is TGTGCCATCAGTGAGCCAGGACTAGCGGGGGGAGAGACCCAGTACTTC. Its protein product is CAISEPGLAGGETQYF.

This clone was seen a handful of times. This chain uses TRBV6-1 with TRBJ2-7; D gene ambiguous. Germline assignment: CDR1 MNHNS and CDR2 SASEGT. The CDR3 is 13 amino acids. The ends were cut back, 5 bases at V and 2 bases at J, with 10 bases in the middle. In nucleotides, the CDR3 is TGTGCCAGCAGTCTGTCAGACCCCTACGAGCAGTACTTC. Translated, it gives CASSLSDPYEQYF.

J is TRBJ1-3 and V is TRBV7-9; D is uncertain. Germline V gene data show CDR1 as SEHNR and CDR2 as FQNEAQ (reference sequence). Trimming removed 5 bases at V and 4 bases at J, with 9 bases between. The CDR3 extends over 13 amino acids. CDR3 sequence reads: CASSPGTGNTIYF. CDR3 bases: TGTGCCAGCAGCCCCGGCACAGGAAACACCATATATTTT.

About this clone itself: The sample carries other DNA sequences with the same CDR3. This chain joins TRBV29-1 and TRBJ1-1; D possibly corresponds to TRBD1 (5 bases). Looked up from germline, CDR1 is SQVTM and CDR2 is ANQGSEA. The CDR3 loop spans 11 amino acids. V gave up 6 bases and J gave up 1 base, with 6 bases separating them. CDR3 in amino acids: CSVGQNTEAFF. As DNA, the CDR3 is TGCAGCGTCGGACAGAACACTGAAGCTTTCTTT.